This section outlines one T cell receptor beta chain sequence together with its context. The antigen is unknown. TCRdb reprocessed the 5' RACE reads via MiXCR and lists one record per CDR3 protein. This sample yields about 390,000 distinct CDR3 sequences, of which around 21% are seen a single time; under 15% belongs to the top ten. Between the trimmed V and J ends, which lost 4 bases and 9 bases, there was a span of 23 bases. The CDR3 is made up of 16 amino acids. Germline-derived CDR1 and CDR2 are SGHRS and YFSETQ. This specimen belongs to a study of T-cell memory formation after mild COVID-19. Study in general: The two donors had largely donor-specific TCR clusters.

Whole-study results and caveats: Chiefly within CM and EM were the contracting CD4+ clones; CD8+ ones were within EMRA. Contracting clones from day 15 to 85 had balanced CD4/CD8; later expanders favoured CD4+. Researchers could not confirm that second-wave clones peaking on day 37 targeted SARS-CoV-2.

The source material was PBMCs or a T cell subset sorted from them (not recorded which). The TCR originated in an adult woman who had mild COVID-19 (a few samples of this study predate the infection). Cell type and time point are not known. This chain links TRBV5-1 with TRBJ2-1; TRBD1 or TRBD2 may be the D gene (6 bases each). This chain's CDR3 is CASSQPGGLTISEQFF. In nucleotides, the CDR3 is TGCGCCAGCAGCCAACCCGGGGGCCTCACCATAAGTGAGCAGTTCTTC.